This T cell receptor (beta chain) was sequenced during a study of blood T cells in healthy people across ages. Study results and caveats: It was the long-lived donors that had more naive CD4+ cells and higher diversity than aged donors. Researchers deemed the diversity estimates from one million T cells underestimates.

A second about 7 to 12 cycle PCR used barcoded and J-beta primers. MiXCR was run by TCRdb on the 5' RACE reads, yielding one entry per CDR3 protein. The sample gives hundreds of thousands of distinct CDR3 sequences, roughly 50% of which show up once; roughly two fifths is in the top ten. Worth noting for this clonotype: Its specificity is not known.

Germline values: CDR1 DFQATT, CDR2 SNEGSKA (reference sequence). This CDR3 has 16 amino acids. The J segment lost 5 bases and the V segment lost 0 bases, leaving 11 bases of the junction unmatched. Sequences were obtained from blood. V gene TRBV20-1 combines with J gene TRBJ2-5; 8 nucleotides match TRBD1. This clonotype originated in a man older than 75 in good health. The CDR3 bases are TGCAGTGCTAGAGATCCCGCAGGGGGCACGGGGGAGACCCAGTACTTC. This codes for CSARDPAGGTGETQYF.